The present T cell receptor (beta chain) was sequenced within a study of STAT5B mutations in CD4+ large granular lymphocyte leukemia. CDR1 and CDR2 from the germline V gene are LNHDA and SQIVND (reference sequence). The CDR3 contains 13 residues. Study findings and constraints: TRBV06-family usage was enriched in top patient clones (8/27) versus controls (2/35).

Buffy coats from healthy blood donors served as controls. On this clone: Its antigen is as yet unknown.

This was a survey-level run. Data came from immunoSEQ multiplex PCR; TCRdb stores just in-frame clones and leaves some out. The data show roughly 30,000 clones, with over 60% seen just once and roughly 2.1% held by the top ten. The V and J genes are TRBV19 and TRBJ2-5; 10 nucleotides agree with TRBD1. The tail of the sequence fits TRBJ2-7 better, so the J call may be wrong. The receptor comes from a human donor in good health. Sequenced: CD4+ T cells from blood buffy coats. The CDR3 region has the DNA TGTGCCAGTAGCCGGGACAGGGGCTACGAGCAGTACTTC. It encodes CASSRDRGYEQYF.